This T cell receptor beta chain was sequenced in a study of T cell responses to AZD1222 COVID-19 vaccine. Study outcomes and limitations: Baseline seropositivity characterized only 5 to 7 AZD1222 recipients. A mostly white British donor set with more females was recruited, and clonal diversity was possibly underestimated. No day 14 peak samples; only post-peak repertoires were characterized.

The CDR3 covers 15 residues. Germline CDR1 is MNHNS and CDR2 is SASEGT. V was clipped by 3 bases and J by 4 bases, with 15 bases between them. With respect to this clone: The antigen remains undetermined.

Some clones are missing from TCRdb's copy, which holds only in-frame ones; the method was immunoSEQ multiplex PCR. The repertoire holds 120,000 or so clones, with about 88% as singletons. Specimen: peripheral blood, collected on day 0 of AZD1222 vaccination. The chain couples TRBV6-1 to TRBJ1-2; D remains unclear. The receptor's source is an adult in good health. The DNA for the CDR3 is TGTGCCAGCAGTGAGAACAACCCCGCGGGCTATGGCTACACCTTC. It specifies CASSENNPAGYGYTF.